These T cell receptor beta chains were read from a single sample in a study of blood T cell repertoires in COVID-19. Clones were read by immunoSEQ multiplex PCR, and TCRdb kept only the in-frame ones, dropping some. The sample lists 78,000 or so clones, 65% to 90% occurring once. The source material was peripheral blood. These receptors originate from a woman aged 60 to 75 with acute or convalescent COVID-19. Each CDR3 is given with its conserved first and last residue. A D gene is named only where the DNA matches it firmly. The size entry is marked missing in some rows and otherwise reads once, few, many or a size class.

V gene	clone size	D gene	J gene	CDR3 protein	CDR3 DNA
TRBV3-1/TRBV3-2	NA	TRBD1	TRBJ2-7	CASSQERTGGYEQYF	TGTGCCAGCAGCCAAGAAAGGACAGGGGGCTACGAGCAGTACTTC
TRBV2	NA	TRBD1	TRBJ1-1	CASTSDREGGTEAFF	TGTGCCAGCACTTCGGACAGGGAAGGCGGCACTGAAGCTTTCTTT
TRBV27	NA	NA	TRBJ1-4	CASGPGLPGEKLFF	TGTGCCAGCGGCCCGGGTCTCCCTGGGGAAAAACTGTTTTTT
TRBV19	NA	TRBD1	TRBJ2-7	CASSTRPRGTGVPYEQYF	TGTGCCAGTAGTACCAGACCTAGGGGGACAGGGGTCCCCTACGAGCAGTACTTC
TRBV6-5	NA	NA	TRBJ1-1	CASSYDTGWTEAFF	TGTGCCAGCAGTTACGATACAGGGTGGACCGAAGCTTTCTTT
TRBV5-1	NA	NA	TRBJ2-3	CASSPQTDTQYF	TGCGCCAGCAGCCCCCAGACAGATACGCAGTATTTT
TRBV2	NA	NA	TRBJ2-7	CASSDERGTGPF	TGTGCCAGCAGTGACGAGCGCGGAACCGGCCCCTTC
TRBV9	NA	TRBD1	TRBJ2-7	CASSLRDRGPPNEQYF	TGTGCCAGCAGCCTCCGAGACAGGGGGCCCCCCAACGAGCAGTACTTC
TRBV18	NA	NA	TRBJ1-4	CASSPRGRDEKLFF	TGTGCCAGCTCACCACGGGGGCGCGATGAAAAACTGTTTTTT
TRBV9	NA	TRBD1	TRBJ1-1	CASIGQGDTEAFF	TGTGCCAGCATTGGACAGGGGGACACTGAAGCTTTCTTT
TRBV7-3	NA	NA	TRBJ2-2	CASSSARGGTGELFF	TGTGCCAGCAGCTCAGCTCGGGGAGGCACCGGGGAGCTGTTTTTT
TRBV2	NA	NA	TRBJ2-2	CASTSVNTGELFF	TGTGCCAGCACATCAGTTAACACCGGGGAGCTGTTTTTT
TRBV19	once	NA	TRBJ2-4	CASRERRLQKNIQYF	TGTGCCAGTAGGGAGCGGCGATTACAGAAAAACATTCAGTACTTC
TRBV5-6	NA	NA	TRBJ1-2	CASSKGRHGYTF	TGTGCCAGCAGCAAAGGGAGGCATGGCTACACCTTC
TRBV27	NA	TRBD1	TRBJ2-3	CASSSKLTGLSTDTQYF	TGTGCCAGCAGTTCGAAATTGACAGGGCTTAGCACAGATACGCAGTATTTT
TRBV19	NA	NA	TRBJ1-1	CASSAQGNTEAFF	TGTGCCAGTAGTGCCCAGGGAAACACTGAAGCTTTCTTT
TRBV2	NA	TRBD1	TRBJ1-4	CASSKLQGAVKKLFF	TGTGCCAGCAGCAAATTACAGGGGGCAGTGAAAAAACTGTTTTTT
TRBV9	NA	NA	TRBJ1-3	CASSEQASGNTIYF	TGTGCCAGCAGTGAACAGGCCTCTGGAAACACCATATATTTT
TRBV2	NA	NA	TRBJ1-5	CASSGQASQPQHF	TGTGCCAGCAGTGGACAGGCTAGTCAGCCCCAGCATTTT
TRBV19	few	TRBD1	TRBJ1-6	CASRRTGYNSPLHF	TGTGCCAGTAGAAGGACAGGCTATAATTCACCCCTCCACTTT
TRBV29-1	NA	NA	TRBJ1-2	CSVGEGLGGYTF	TGCAGCGTTGGAGAGGGGCTCGGTGGCTACACCTTC
TRBV27	NA	NA	TRBJ1-3	CASSSLGGPGNTIYF	TGTGCCAGCAGTTCGTTAGGAGGGCCTGGAAACACCATATATTTT
TRBV28	NA	TRBD1	TRBJ2-1	CAAGPGGNEQFF	TGTGCCGCTGGCCCAGGGGGCAATGAGCAGTTCTTC
TRBV6-5	NA	NA	TRBJ1-1	CASSSGVMNTEAFF	TGTGCCAGCAGTTCAGGGGTCATGAACACTGAAGCTTTCTTT
TRBV6-5	NA	TRBD1	TRBJ1-3	CASSYGTGPGNTIYF	TGTGCCAGCAGTTATGGGACAGGGCCGGGAAACACCATATATTTT
TRBV6-1	NA	NA	TRBJ2-1	CASSERDSSYNEQFF	TGTGCCAGCAGTGAAAGAGACAGCTCCTACAATGAGCAGTTCTTC
TRBV29-1	NA	TRBD1	TRBJ2-2	CSVSAGTALNTGELFF	TGCAGCGTTAGTGCCGGGACAGCCTTGAACACCGGGGAGCTGTTTTTT
TRBV6-1	NA	NA	TRBJ2-1	CASSEATGTQQFF	TGTGCCAGCAGTGAAGCCACCGGGACTCAGCAGTTCTTC
TRBV5-1	NA	NA	TRBJ2-7	CASSSSQTNYEQYF	TGCGCCAGCAGCAGTTCACAGACTAACTACGAGCAGTACTTC
TRBV19	NA	NA	TRBJ1-5	CASGGGGNQPQHF	TGTGCCAGTGGCGGGGGGGGCAATCAGCCCCAGCATTTT
TRBV12-3/TRBV12-4	NA	NA	TRBJ1-2	CASSLRGTYGYTF	TGTGCCAGCAGTTTACGGGGGACGTATGGCTACACCTTC
TRBV7-2	NA	TRBD2	TRBJ2-7	CASSLIGTSGAFEQYF	TGTGCCAGCAGCTTAATCGGGACTAGCGGGGCTTTCGAGCAGTACTTC
TRBV5-6	few	TRBD1	TRBJ1-6	CASRRQGAGSPLHF	TGTGCCAGCAGGCGACAGGGGGCAGGTTCACCCCTCCACTTT
TRBV10-3	NA	NA	TRBJ1-3	CAISERGGTIGNTIYF	TGTGCCATCAGTGAAAGGGGGGGGACGATCGGAAACACCATATATTTT
TRBV27	many	NA	TRBJ1-5	CASSWDFSSNQPQHF	TGTGCCAGCAGTTGGGACTTTAGTAGCAATCAGCCCCAGCATTTT
TRBV10-1	few	NA	TRBJ2-3	CASSEFRGTTDTQYF	TGCGCCAGCAGTGAGTTTCGGGGGACTACAGATACGCAGTATTTT
TRBV5-8	few	TRBD2	TRBJ2-1	CASSLMGLAGGTFGVNEQFF	TGTGCCAGCAGCTTAATGGGACTAGCGGGGGGGACCTTTGGGGTCAATGAGCAGTTCTTC
TRBV14	NA	NA	TRBJ1-2	CASSQTENYGYTF	TGTGCCAGCAGCCAAACAGAGAACTATGGCTACACCTTC
TRBV6-5	NA	NA	TRBJ1-3	CASKEFSGNTIYF	TGTGCCAGCAAGGAGTTCTCTGGAAACACCATATATTTT
TRBV10-3	NA	NA	TRBJ1-4	CAISGDRNEKLFF	TGTGCCATCAGTGGCGACAGGAATGAAAAACTGTTTTTT
TRBV4-1	NA	NA	TRBJ2-7	CASSREGSMVGYEQYF	TGCGCCAGCAGCCGGGAAGGGAGCATGGTGGGCTACGAGCAGTACTTC
TRBV19	NA	NA	TRBJ1-5	CASTPRGSQGNSNQPQHF	TGTGCCAGTACTCCTCGGGGCTCACAGGGTAATAGCAATCAGCCCCAGCATTTT
TRBV2	once	TRBD1	TRBJ1-2	CASTRGFDGYTF	TGTGCCAGCACCAGGGGGTTTGATGGCTACACCTTC
TRBV12-3/TRBV12-4	few	TRBD1	TRBJ1-2	CASSWTGDGYTF	TGTGCCAGCAGTTGGACAGGTGATGGCTACACCTTC
TRBV15	NA	NA	TRBJ2-1	CATSGPRDSGEEQFF	TGTGCCACCAGCGGCCCCCGGGACTCGGGAGAAGAGCAGTTCTTC
TRBV9	NA	TRBD1	TRBJ1-2	CASNLGQGAWGYTF	TGTGCCAGCAACCTGGGACAGGGGGCTTGGGGCTACACCTTC
TRBV20-1	NA	NA	TRBJ2-7	CSASIRYEQYF	TGCAGTGCTAGTATACGGTACGAGCAGTACTTC
TRBV18	NA	NA	TRBJ1-6	CASSPKEGTHYNSPLHF	TGTGCCAGCTCACCCAAAGAGGGGACTCACTATAATTCACCCCTCCACTTT
TRBV5-1	NA	NA	TRBJ1-2	CASSPSGGTSYGYTF	TGCGCCAGCAGCCCCTCGGGTGGAACCTCCTATGGCTACACCTTC
TRBV6-2/TRBV6-3	NA	NA	TRBJ2-2	CASSYYTGVSTGELFF	TGTGCCAGCAGTTACTATACGGGGGTGAGCACCGGGGAGCTGTTTTTT
TRBV19	NA	TRBD2	TRBJ2-1	CASSIGGDSGGAYNEQFF	TGTGCCAGTAGTATAGGTGGGGATAGCGGGGGGGCCTACAATGAGCAGTTCTTC
TRBV3-1/TRBV3-2	NA	NA	TRBJ2-3	CASSQAKTSTDTQYF	TGTGCCAGCAGCCAAGCCAAGACTAGCACAGATACGCAGTATTTT
TRBV24-1	NA	TRBD1	TRBJ2-3	CATSEQASGTGLTDTQYF	TGTGCCACCAGTGAACAAGCGTCCGGGACAGGGTTGACAGATACGCAGTATTTT
TRBV30	NA	TRBD1	TRBJ1-2	CAWSTDRAGGYTF	TGTGCCTGGAGTACGGACAGGGCCGGGGGCTACACCTTC